The T cell receptor beta chain under discussion was sequenced for a study of blood T cells in healthy people across ages. Findings of the study overall: Naive and antigen-experienced cells could not be conclusively compared, given unsorted PBMCs. Observed TCR beta diversity per million T cells went down as age went up. This fall followed a roughly linear course with age.

The use of a sample-barcoded 5' primer and a J-beta primer mix characterized a second PCR of about 6 to 11 cycles. Any given sample supplied a minimum of 2.5 million CDR3-containing paired-end reads. TCRdb called the 5' RACE reads again in MiXCR, with one record for every CDR3 protein. The sample lists hundreds of thousands of distinct CDR3 sequences; roughly 64% were seen once. To note about this clonotype: No antigen is known for it.

The specimen was blood. This clonotype originated in a man aged 25 to 40 in good health.

The CDR3 here is CASSPGQGSQPQHF. The CDR3 bases are TGTGCCAGCAGCCCGGGACAGGGAAGCCAGCCCCAGCATTTT. The J gene is TRBJ1-5, the V gene TRBV11-2; 9 bases match TRBD1. CDR3 size: 14 residues. Germline CDR1 reads SGHAT; CDR2 reads FQNNGV. The ends lost 5 bases at V and 7 bases at J; junction bases unmatched: 6.